The 5 T cell receptor beta chains given below trace back to one sample, sequenced in a study of T-cell memory formation after mild COVID-19 listed by TCRdb under 2021. Receptor amplification or capture employed 5' RACE. Instrument used: Illumina NovaSeq 6000. TCRdb itself trimmed the public reads at Q25 with fastp, ran MiXCR and retained productive beta chains. Duplicate CDR3 protein sequences are folded into a single record with the most common DNA and genes. The sample profile shows about 410,000 distinct CDR3 sequences; more than 20% of them were found once. 13% of the sample is held by the ten biggest clonotypes. Sequencing was performed on PBMCs or a T cell subset sorted from them (not recorded which). Source of these receptors: an adult woman who had mild COVID-19 (a few samples of this study predate the infection). The sample titles of this study are shuffled in the database, so cell type and time point are left out; the donor was told from shared clones.

The rearrangement uses TRBV6-2 or TRBV6-3 and TRBJ1-5, with 8 bases aligning to TRBD1. This CDR3 has 15 amino acids. V gave up 6 bases and J gave up 3 bases; unmatched junction bases: 7. CDR1 and CDR2 from the germline V gene are MNHEY and SVGEGT. CDR3 in amino acids: CASREHRGFNQPQHF. DNA for the CDR3: TGTGCCAGCAGAGAGCACAGGGGGTTCAATCAGCCCCAGCATTTT.

The rearrangement links TRBV3-1 to TRBJ2-1; 11 nucleotides agree with TRBD1. Looked up from germline, CDR1 is LGHDT and CDR2 is YNNKEL (reference sequence). The CDR3 length is 14 residues. Trimming at V came to 3 bases and at J to 9 bases, leaving 4 bases not matched to a gene. CDR3 region: CASSQPGQGVEQFF. As DNA, the CDR3 is TGTGCCAGCAGCCAGCCGGGACAGGGGGTTGAGCAGTTCTTC.

V usage is TRBV29-1 and J usage is TRBJ1-2; possible D gene TRBD1, 6 bases. V was pared by 5 bases and J by 2 bases, with 15 bases between. Per the germline V gene, CDR1 is SQVTM and CDR2 is ANQGSEA. This CDR3 comprises 14 residues. The CDR3 coding sequence is TGCAGCGTTCTCAGCCGGGGGCGCAACTATGGCTACACCTTC. This codes for CSVLSRGRNYGYTF.

This clonotype was counted between two and nine times. V gene TRBV7-8 combines with J gene TRBJ2-1; D may be TRBD1 or TRBD2 (5 bases each). The CDR3 is 15 amino acids. Germline V gene lookup returns CDR1 SGHVS and CDR2 FQNEAQ. V gave up 1 base and J gave up 4 bases, with 11 bases separating them. The DNA for the CDR3 is TGTGCCAGCAGCTTAGGAGGGGTACGTTACAATGAGCAGTTCTTC. This codes for CASSLGGVRYNEQFF.

V and J are TRBV7-3 and TRBJ2-5; possibly TRBD1 for D (5 bases). The V end lost 5 bases, the J end lost 4 bases, and 11 bases lay between the germline ends. Germline V lookup: CDR1 SGHTA, CDR2 FQGTGA. The length of the CDR3 is 13 residues. The CDR3 spells CASSQGVTETQYF. DNA for the CDR3: TGTGCCAGCAGCCAGGGTGTTACAGAGACCCAGTACTTC.